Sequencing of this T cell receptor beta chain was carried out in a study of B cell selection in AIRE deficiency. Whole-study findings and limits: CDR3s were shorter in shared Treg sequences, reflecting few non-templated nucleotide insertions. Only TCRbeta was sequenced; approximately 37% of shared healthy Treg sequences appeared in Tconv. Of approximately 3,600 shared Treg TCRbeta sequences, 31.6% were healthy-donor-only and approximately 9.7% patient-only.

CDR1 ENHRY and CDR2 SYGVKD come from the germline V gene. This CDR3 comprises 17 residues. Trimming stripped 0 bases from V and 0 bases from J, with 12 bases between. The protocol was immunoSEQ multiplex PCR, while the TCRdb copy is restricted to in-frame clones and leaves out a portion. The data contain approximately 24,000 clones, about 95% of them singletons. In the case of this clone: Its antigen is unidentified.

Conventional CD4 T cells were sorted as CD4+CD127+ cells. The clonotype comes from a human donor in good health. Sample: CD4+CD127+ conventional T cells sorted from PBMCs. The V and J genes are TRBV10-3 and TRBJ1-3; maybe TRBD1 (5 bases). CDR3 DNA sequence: TGTGCCATCAGTGAGTCCGGGAGGAGGGGCTCTGGAAACACCATATATTTT. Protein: CAISESGRRGSGNTIYF.